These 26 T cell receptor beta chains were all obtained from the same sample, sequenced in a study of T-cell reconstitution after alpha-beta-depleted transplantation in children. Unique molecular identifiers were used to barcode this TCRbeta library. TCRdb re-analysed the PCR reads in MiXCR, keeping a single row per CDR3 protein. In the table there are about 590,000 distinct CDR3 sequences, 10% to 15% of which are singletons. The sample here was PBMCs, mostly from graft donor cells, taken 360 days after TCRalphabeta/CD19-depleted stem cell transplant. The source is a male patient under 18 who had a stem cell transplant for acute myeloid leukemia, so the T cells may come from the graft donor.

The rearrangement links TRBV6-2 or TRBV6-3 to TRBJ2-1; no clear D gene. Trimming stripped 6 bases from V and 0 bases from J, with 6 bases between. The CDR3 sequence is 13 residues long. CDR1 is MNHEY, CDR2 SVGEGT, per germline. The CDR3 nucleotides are TGTGCCAGCAGACGTAGCTCCTACAATGAGCAGTTCTTC. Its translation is CASRRSSYNEQFF.

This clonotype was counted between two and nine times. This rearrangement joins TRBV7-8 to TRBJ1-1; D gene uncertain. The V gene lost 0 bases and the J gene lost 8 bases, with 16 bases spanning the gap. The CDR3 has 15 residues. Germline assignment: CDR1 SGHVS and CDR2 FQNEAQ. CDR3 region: CASSLALGPRPEAFF. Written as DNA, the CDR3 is TGTGCCAGCAGCTTAGCGCTTGGACCGCGCCCGGAAGCTTTCTTT. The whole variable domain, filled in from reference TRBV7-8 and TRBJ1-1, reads GAGVSQSPRYKVAKRGQDVALRCDPISGHVSLFWYQQALGQGPEFLTYFQNEAQLDKSGLPSDRFFAERPEGSVSTLKIQRTQQEDSAVYLCASSLALGPRPEAFFGQGTRLTVV.

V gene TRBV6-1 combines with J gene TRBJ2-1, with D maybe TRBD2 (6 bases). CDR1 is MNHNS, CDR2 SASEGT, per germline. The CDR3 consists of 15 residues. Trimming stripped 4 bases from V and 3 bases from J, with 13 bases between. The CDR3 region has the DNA TGTGCCAGCAGTGTGACTAGGGTGCACTACAATGAGCAGTTCTTC. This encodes CASSVTRVHYNEQFF.

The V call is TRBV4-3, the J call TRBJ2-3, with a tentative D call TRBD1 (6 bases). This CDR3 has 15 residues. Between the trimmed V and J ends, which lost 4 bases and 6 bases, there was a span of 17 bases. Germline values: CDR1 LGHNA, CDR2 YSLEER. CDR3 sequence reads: CASSRLLQGMDTQYF. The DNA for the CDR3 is TGCGCCAGCAGCCGACTACTACAGGGCATGGATACGCAGTATTTT.

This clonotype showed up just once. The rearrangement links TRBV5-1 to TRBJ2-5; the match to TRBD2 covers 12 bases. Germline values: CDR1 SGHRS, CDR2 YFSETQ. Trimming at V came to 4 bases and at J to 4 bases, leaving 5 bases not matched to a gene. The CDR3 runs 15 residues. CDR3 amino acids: CASSHRLAGVETQYF. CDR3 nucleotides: TGCGCCAGCAGCCACCGACTAGCGGGAGTAGAGACCCAGTACTTC.

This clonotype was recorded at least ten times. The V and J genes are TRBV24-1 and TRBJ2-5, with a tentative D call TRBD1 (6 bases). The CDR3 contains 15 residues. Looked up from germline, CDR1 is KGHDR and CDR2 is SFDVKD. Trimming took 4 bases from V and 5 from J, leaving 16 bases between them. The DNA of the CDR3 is TGTGCCACCAGTGACCCCTGGACAGAGGTGGAGACCCAGTACTTC. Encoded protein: CATSDPWTEVETQYF.

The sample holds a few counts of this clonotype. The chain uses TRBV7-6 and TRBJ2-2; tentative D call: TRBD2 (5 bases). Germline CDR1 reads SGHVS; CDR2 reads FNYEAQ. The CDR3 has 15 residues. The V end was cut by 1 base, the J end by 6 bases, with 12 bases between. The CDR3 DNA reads TGTGCCAGCAGCTTAGTATCGGGGATTCCCGGGGAGCTGTTTTTT. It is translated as CASSLVSGIPGELFF. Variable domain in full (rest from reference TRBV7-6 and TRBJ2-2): GAGVSQSPRYKVTKRGQDVALRCDPISGHVSLYWYRQALGQGPEFLTYFNYEAQQDKSGLPNDRFSAERPEGSISTLTIQRTEQRDSAMYRCASSLVSGIPGELFFGEGSRLTVL.

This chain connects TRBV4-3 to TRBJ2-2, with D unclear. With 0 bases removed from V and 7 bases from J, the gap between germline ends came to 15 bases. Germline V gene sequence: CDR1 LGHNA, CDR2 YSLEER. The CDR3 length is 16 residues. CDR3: CASSQEGPIGGGELFF. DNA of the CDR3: TGCGCCAGCAGCCAAGAGGGCCCAATCGGCGGCGGGGAGCTGTTTTTT.

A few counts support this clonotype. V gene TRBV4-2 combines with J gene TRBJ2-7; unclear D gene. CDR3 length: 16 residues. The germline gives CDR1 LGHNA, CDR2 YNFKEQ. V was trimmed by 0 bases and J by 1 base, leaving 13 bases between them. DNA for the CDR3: TGTGCCAGCAGCCAAGATAGAGTCGCGCCATCCTACGAGCAGTACTTC. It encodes CASSQDRVAPSYEQYF.

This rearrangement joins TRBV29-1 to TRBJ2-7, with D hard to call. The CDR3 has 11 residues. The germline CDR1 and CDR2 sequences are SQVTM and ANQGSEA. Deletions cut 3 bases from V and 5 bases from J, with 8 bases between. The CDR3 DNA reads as TGCAGCGTTGATCTGGGAAACGAGCAGTACTTC. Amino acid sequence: CSVDLGNEQYF.

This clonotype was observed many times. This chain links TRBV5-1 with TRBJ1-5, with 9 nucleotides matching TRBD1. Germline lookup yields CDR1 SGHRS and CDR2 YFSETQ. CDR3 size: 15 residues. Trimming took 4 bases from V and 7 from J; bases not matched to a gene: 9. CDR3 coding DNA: TGCGCCAGCAGCCCCGGGACAGGGCAAGGCCAGCCCCAGCATTTT. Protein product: CASSPGTGQGQPQHF.

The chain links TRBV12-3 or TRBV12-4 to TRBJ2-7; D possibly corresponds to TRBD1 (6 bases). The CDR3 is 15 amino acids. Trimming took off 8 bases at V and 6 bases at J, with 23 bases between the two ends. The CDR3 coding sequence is TGTGCCAGCGTCTTAAGGGGGAGAGGCGACGGCGAGCAGTACTTC. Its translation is CASVLRGRGDGEQYF.

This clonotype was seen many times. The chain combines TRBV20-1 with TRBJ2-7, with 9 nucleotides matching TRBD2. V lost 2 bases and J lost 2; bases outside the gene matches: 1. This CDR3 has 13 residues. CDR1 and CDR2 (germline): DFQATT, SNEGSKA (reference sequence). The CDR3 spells CSARRGRAYEQYF. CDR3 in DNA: TGCAGTGCTAGACGCGGGAGGGCCTACGAGCAGTACTTC.

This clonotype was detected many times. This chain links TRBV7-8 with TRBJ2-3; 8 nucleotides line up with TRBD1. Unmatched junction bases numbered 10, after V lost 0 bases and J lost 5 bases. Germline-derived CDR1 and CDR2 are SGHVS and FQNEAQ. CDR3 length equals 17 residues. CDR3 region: CASSLAGGRGQGDTQYF. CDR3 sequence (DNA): TGTGCCAGCAGCTTAGCGGGGGGCAGGGGGCAGGGAGATACGCAGTATTTT. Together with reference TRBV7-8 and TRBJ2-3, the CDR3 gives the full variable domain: GAGVSQSPRYKVAKRGQDVALRCDPISGHVSLFWYQQALGQGPEFLTYFQNEAQLDKSGLPSDRFFAERPEGSVSTLKIQRTQQEDSAVYLCASSLAGGRGQGDTQYFGPGTRLTVL.

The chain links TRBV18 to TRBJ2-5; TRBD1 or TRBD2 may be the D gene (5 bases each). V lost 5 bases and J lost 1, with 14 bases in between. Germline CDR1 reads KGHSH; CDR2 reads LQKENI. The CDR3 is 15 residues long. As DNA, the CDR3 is TGTGCCAGCTCAGCCGGCGGGCAGGGCCAAGAGACCCAGTACTTC. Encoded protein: CASSAGGQGQETQYF. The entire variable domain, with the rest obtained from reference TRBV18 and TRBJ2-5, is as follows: NAGVMQNPRHLVRRRGQEARLRCSPMKGHSHVYWYRQLPEEGLKFMVYLQKENIIDESGMPKERFSAEFPKEGPSILRIQQVVRGDSAAYFCASSAGGQGQETQYFGPGTRLLVL.

The CDR3 protein is CASSFAGTSAHNEQFF. The CDR3 DNA reads as TGTGCCAGCAGCTTCGCCGGGACTAGCGCCCACAATGAGCAGTTCTTC. This rearrangement joins TRBV7-3 to TRBJ2-1; 10 bases align to TRBD2. Unmatched junction bases numbered 7, after V lost 3 bases and J lost 5 bases. Germline V lookup: CDR1 SGHTA, CDR2 FQGTGA. The CDR3 sequence is 16 residues long.

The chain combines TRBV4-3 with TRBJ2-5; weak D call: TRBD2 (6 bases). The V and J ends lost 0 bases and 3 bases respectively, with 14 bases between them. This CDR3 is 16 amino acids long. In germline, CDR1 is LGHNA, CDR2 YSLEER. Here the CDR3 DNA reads TGCGCCAGCAGCCAAGATGGGGCTAGCGCAAAAGAGACCCAGTACTTC. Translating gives CASSQDGASAKETQYF.

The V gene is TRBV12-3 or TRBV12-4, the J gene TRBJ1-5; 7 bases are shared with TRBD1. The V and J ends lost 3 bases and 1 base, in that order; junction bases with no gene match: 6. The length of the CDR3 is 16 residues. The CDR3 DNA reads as TGTGCCAGCAGTTTTTCCGGACAGGTGAGCAATCAGCCCCAGCATTTT. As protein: CASSFSGQVSNQPQHF.

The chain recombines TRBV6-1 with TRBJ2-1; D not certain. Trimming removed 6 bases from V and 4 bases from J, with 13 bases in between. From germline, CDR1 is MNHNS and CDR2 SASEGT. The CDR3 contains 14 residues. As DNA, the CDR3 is TGTGCCAGCAGCCCCCGGAGCGTGTACAATGAGCAGTTCTTC. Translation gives CASSPRSVYNEQFF.

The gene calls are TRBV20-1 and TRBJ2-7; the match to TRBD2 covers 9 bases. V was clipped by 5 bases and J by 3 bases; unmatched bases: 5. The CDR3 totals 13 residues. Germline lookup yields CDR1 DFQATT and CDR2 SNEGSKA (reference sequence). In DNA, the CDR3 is TGCAGTGCTCCCGGGACTAGCCACTACGAGCAGTACTTC. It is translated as CSAPGTSHYEQYF.

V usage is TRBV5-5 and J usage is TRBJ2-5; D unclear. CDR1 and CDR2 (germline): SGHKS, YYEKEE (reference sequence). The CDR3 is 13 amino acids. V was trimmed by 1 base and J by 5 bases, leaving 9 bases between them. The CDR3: CASSLMIWETQYF. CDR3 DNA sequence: TGTGCCAGCAGCTTGATGATTTGGGAGACCCAGTACTTC. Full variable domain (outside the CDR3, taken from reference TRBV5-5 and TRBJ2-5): DAGVTQSPTHLIKTRGQQVTLRCSPISGHKSVSWYQQVLGQGPQFIFQYYEKEERGRGNFPDRFSARQFPNYSSELNVNALLLGDSALYLCASSLMIWETQYFGPGTRLLVL.

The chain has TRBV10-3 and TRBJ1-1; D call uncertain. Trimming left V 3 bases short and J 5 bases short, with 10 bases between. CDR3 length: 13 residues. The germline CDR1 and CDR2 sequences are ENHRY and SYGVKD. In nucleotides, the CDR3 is TGTGCCATCAGTGAATACGGCCCGACTGAAGCTTTCTTT. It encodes CAISEYGPTEAFF.

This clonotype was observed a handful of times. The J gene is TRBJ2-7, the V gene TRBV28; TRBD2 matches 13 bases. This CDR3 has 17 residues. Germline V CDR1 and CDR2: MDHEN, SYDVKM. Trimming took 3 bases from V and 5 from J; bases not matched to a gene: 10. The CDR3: CASSFYPGLAGSHEQYF. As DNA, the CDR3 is TGTGCCAGCAGTTTCTACCCGGGACTAGCGGGATCTCACGAGCAGTACTTC.

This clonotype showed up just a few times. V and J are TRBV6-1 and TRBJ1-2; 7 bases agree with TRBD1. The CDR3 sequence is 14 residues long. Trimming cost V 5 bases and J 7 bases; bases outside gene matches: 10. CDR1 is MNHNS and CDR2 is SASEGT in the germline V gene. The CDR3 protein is CASSPMTGLSGYTF. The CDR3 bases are TGTGCCAGCAGTCCGATGACAGGGCTTAGTGGCTACACCTTC.

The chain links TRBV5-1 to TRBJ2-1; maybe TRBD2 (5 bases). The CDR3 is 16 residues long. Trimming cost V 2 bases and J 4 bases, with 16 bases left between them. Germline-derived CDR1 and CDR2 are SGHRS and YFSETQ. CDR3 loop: CASSLTYGVPYNEQFF. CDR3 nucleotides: TGCGCCAGCAGCTTAACATACGGGGTCCCTTACAATGAGCAGTTCTTC.

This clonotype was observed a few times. This CDR3 reads CASSLKVGREAFF. CDR3 in DNA: TGTGCCAGCAGCTTAAAGGTGGGCAGAGAAGCTTTCTTT. J is TRBJ1-1 and V is TRBV7-9; D is ambiguous. The germline V and J ends were trimmed by 2 bases and 8 bases, with 12 bases remaining between them. Germline V CDR1 and CDR2: SEHNR, FQNEAQ (reference sequence). The CDR3 totals 13 residues.